The clone carrying this T cell receptor (beta chain) has ten or more counts. Its antigen is not identified. The sample originates from a study of regulatory T cells in long-lasting Graves disease. Whole-study results and caveats: Less diverse TCR repertoires were seen in persistent Graves' patients than in newly diagnosed ones.

CDR3-region Arm-PCR and iRepertoire HTBI primers produced the TCR beta libraries. From the multiplex PCR reads, TCRdb called clonotypes with MiXCR, one entry per CDR3 protein. In the table there are hundreds of thousands of distinct CDR3 sequences, roughly 23% of which are singletons. V was trimmed by 4 bases and J by 5 bases, leaving 20 bases between them. The germline V gene has CDR1 MDHEN and CDR2 SYDVKM. The CDR3 sequence is 16 residues long. Time point of the sample: persistent/refractory GD, antithyroid drugs over 5 years with positive TRAb. There was RNA extracted from PBMCs, and the TCR library was made from it.

The sequencing used peripheral blood mononuclear cells (PBMCs), collected when the disease was refractory, from a patient treated with antithyroid drugs. This clonotype was obtained from a female donor with Graves disease. The rearrangement uses TRBV28 and TRBJ2-5, with D tentatively TRBD1 or TRBD2 (5 bases each). The CDR3 loop is CASSSPGAPQRETQYF. CDR3 DNA sequence: TGTGCCAGCAGTTCTCCCGGGGCGCCTCAGCGCGAGACCCAGTACTTC.